Listed below are T cell receptor beta chains from one sample, sequenced in a study of Ad26.COV2.S vaccination and SARS-CoV-2 variants. The method was immunoSEQ multiplex PCR; TCRdb's version includes in-frame clones alone and lacks a portion of them. The data show 200,000 to 300,000 clones, roughly 90% seen once. The input for sequencing was peripheral blood, taken in a trial of Ad26.COV2.S vaccine versus placebo. These receptors were obtained from a person between 18 and 65 years old who received the Ad26.COV2.S COVID-19 vaccine or a placebo. CDR3s include the opening cysteine and the closing phenylalanine or tryptophan. The D gene is left open where the match is weak. Clone size is shown for a subset of rows, as once, few, many or a class of expanded clone.

j_call	v_call	d_call	clone_size	cdr3_aa	cdr3_nt
TRBJ2-2	TRBV6-6	-	-	CASSTTASRAGELFF	TGTGCCAGCAGCACCACCGCTAGCCGGGCCGGGGAGCTGTTTTTT
TRBJ2-1	TRBV15	-	-	CATSRPPWSSYNEQFF	TGTGCCACCAGCAGGCCCCCTTGGAGCTCCTACAATGAGCAGTTCTTC
TRBJ1-2	TRBV30	-	-	CAWSVGVGPKYGYTF	TGTGCCTGGAGTGTAGGAGTCGGACCGAAATATGGCTACACCTTC
TRBJ2-3	TRBV7-9	TRBD2	once	CASSLGTSGGPGDTQYF	TGTGCCAGCAGCTTGGGGACTAGCGGGGGGCCGGGAGATACGCAGTATTTT
TRBJ2-1	TRBV12-3/TRBV12-4	-	-	CASTSPGRNEQFF	TGTGCCAGCACCTCCCCGGGGCGGAATGAGCAGTTCTTC
TRBJ1-1	TRBV5-1	TRBD1	-	CASSFETGNIWSAFF	TGCGCCAGCAGCTTCGAGACAGGGAATATTTGGTCAGCTTTCTTT
TRBJ2-1	TRBV27	-	-	CASSFGGRVPPYNEQFF	TGTGCCAGCAGTTTCGGAGGGCGGGTCCCTCCTTACAATGAGCAGTTCTTC
TRBJ2-7	TRBV16	TRBD2	-	CASSLIVGTRVNEQYF	TGTGCCAGCAGCCTAATCGTCGGGACTAGGGTAAACGAGCAGTACTTC
TRBJ2-6	TRBV7-8	-	once	CASSFLGGIPSGANVLTF	TGTGCCAGCAGCTTCCTTGGCGGGATTCCCTCTGGGGCCAACGTCCTGACTTTC
TRBJ1-1	TRBV28	-	-	CASSFVPRNTEAFF	TGTGCCAGCAGTTTCGTTCCTAGGAACACTGAAGCTTTCTTT
TRBJ2-7	TRBV18	TRBD1	-	CASSPWDRVEEQYF	TGTGCCAGCTCACCATGGGACAGGGTTGAAGAGCAGTACTTC
TRBJ1-1	TRBV19	-	-	CASSIDGRLNTEAFF	TGTGCCAGTAGTATAGATGGGCGGCTGAACACTGAAGCTTTCTTT
TRBJ1-5	TRBV18	TRBD1	once	CASSPKGTGPQPQHF	TGTGCCAGCTCACCAAAAGGGACAGGGCCTCAGCCCCAGCATTTT
TRBJ1-6	TRBV10-2	TRBD1	-	CASRALDRVESPLHF	TGCGCCAGCAGGGCCCTTGACAGGGTAGAATCACCCCTCCACTTT
TRBJ2-1	TRBV5-1	TRBD2	-	CASSFKSGLAPYEQFF	TGCGCCAGCAGCTTCAAATCGGGACTAGCCCCCTATGAGCAGTTCTTC
TRBJ1-1	TRBV28	-	-	CASSSASPEAFF	TGTGCCAGCAGTTCGGCTAGCCCTGAAGCTTTCTTT
TRBJ2-2	TRBV4-3	-	-	CASRAGAGELFF	TGCGCCAGCAGAGCAGGGGCCGGGGAGCTGTTTTTT
TRBJ2-4	TRBV21-1	-	-	CASSQAFPAKNIQYF	TGTGCCAGCAGCCAGGCATTTCCAGCCAAAAACATTCAGTACTTC
TRBJ2-7	TRBV5-1	-	-	CASSLAGHSF	TGCGCCAGCAGCTTGGCCGGACACTCCTTC